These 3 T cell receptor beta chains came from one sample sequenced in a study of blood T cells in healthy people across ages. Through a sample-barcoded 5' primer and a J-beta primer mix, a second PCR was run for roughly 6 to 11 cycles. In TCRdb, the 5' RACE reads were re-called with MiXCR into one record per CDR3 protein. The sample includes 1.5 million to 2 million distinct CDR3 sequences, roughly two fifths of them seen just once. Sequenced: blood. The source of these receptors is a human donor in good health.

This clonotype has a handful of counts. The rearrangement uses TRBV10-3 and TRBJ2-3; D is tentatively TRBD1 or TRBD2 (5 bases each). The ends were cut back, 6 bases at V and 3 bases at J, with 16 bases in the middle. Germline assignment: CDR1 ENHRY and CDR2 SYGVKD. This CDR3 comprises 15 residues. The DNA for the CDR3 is TGTGCCATCAGAACAACCGGGACGCCTACAGATACGCAGTATTTT. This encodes CAIRTTGTPTDTQYF.

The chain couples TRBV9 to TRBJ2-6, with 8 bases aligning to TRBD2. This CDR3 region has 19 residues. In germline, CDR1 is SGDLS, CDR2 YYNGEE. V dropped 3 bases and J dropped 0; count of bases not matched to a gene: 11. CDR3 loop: CASSGQRGLTYSGANVLTF. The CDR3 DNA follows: TGTGCCAGCAGCGGTCAGCGGGGGCTAACATACTCTGGGGCCAACGTCCTGACTTTC.

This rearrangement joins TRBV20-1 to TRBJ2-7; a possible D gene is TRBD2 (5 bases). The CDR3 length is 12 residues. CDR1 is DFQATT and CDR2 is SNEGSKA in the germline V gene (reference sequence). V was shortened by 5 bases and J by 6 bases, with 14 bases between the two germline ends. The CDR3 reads CSAGSIGLEQYF. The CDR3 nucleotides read TGCAGTGCTGGTTCCATCGGACTCGAGCAGTACTTC.